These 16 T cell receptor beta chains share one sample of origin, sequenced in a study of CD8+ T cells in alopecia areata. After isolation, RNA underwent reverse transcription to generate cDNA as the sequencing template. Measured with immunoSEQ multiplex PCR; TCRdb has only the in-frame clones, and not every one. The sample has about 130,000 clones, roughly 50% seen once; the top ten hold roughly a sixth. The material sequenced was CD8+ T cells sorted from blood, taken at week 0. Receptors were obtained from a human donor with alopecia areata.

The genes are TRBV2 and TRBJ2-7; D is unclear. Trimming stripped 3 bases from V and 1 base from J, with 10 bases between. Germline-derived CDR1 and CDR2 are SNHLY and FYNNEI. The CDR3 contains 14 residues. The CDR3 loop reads CASSDGNPSYEQYF. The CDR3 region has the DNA TGTGCCAGCAGTGACGGAAACCCATCCTACGAGCAGTACTTC.

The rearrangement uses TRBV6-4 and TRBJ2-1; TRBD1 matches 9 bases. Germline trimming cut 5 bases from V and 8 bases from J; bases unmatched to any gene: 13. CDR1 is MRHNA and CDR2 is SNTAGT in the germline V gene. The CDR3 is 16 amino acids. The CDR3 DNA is TGTGCCAGCAGTCCCGTAGGGGACAGGGCCATCGATGAGCAGTTCTTC. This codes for CASSPVGDRAIDEQFF.

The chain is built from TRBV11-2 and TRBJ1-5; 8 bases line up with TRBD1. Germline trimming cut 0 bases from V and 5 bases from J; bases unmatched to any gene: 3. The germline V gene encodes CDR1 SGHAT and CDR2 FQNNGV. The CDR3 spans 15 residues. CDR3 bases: TGTGCCAGCAGCTTAGACCCACAGGGGGATCAGCCCCAGCATTTT. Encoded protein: CASSLDPQGDQPQHF.

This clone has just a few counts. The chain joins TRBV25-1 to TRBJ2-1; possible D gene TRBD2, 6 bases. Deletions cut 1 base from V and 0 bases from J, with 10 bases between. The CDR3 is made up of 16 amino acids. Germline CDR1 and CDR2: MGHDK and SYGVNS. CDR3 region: CASSEFIGGSYNEQFF. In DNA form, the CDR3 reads TGTGCCAGCAGTGAATTTATCGGGGGCTCCTACAATGAGCAGTTCTTC.

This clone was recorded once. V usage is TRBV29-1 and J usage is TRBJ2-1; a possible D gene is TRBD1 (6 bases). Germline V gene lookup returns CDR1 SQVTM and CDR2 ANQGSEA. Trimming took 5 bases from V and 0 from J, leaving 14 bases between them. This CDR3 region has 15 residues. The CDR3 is CSVTGHKSSYNEQFF. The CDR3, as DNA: TGCAGCGTTACGGGACATAAGAGCTCCTACAATGAGCAGTTCTTC.

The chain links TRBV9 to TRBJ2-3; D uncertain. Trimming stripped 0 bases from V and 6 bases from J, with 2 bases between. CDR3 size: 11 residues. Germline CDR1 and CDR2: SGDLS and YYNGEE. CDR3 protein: CASSVADTQYF. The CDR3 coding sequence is TGTGCCAGCAGCGTAGCGGATACGCAGTATTTT.

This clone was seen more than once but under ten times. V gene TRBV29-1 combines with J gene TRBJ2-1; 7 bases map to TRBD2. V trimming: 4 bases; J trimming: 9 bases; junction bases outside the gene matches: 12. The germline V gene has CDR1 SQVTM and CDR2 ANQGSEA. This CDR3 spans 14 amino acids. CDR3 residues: CSVALGGFAPEQFF. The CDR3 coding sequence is TGCAGCGTTGCCCTCGGGGGGTTTGCCCCTGAGCAGTTCTTC.

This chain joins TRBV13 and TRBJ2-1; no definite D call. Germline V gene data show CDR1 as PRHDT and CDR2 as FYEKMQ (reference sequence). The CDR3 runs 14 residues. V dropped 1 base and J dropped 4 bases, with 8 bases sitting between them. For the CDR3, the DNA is TGTGCCAGCAGCTTAGAAAATAAGTACAATGAGCAGTTCTTC. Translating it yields CASSLENKYNEQFF.

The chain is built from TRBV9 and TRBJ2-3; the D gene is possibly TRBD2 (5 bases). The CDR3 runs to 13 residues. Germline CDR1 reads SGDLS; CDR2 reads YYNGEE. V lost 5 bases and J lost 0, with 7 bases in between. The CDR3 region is CASRGLSTDTQYF. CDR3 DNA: TGTGCCAGCAGAGGACTGAGCACAGATACGCAGTATTTT. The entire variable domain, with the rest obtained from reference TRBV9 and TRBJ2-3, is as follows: DSGVTQTPKHLITATGQRVTLRCSPRSGDLSVYWYQQSLDQGLQFLIQYYNGEERAKGNILERFSAQQFPDLHSELNLSSLELGDSALYFCASRGLSTDTQYFGPGTRLTVL.

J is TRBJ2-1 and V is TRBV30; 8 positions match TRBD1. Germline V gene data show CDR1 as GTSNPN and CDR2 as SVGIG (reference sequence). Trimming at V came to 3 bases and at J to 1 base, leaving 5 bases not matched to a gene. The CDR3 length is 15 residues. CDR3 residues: CAWRSRGPSYNEQFF. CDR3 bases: TGTGCCTGGAGGTCCAGGGGGCCGTCCTACAATGAGCAGTTCTTC.

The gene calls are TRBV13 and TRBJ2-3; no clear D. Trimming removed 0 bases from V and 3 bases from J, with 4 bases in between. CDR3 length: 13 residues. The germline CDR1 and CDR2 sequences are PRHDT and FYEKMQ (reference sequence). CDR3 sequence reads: CASSLGMTDTQYF. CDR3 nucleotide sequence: TGTGCCAGCAGCTTAGGGATGACAGATACGCAGTATTTT.

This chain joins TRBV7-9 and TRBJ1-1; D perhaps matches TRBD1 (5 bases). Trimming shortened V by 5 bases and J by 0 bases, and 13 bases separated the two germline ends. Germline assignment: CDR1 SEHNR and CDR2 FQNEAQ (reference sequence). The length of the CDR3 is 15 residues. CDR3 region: CASSDQTELNTEAFF. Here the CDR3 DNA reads TGTGCCAGCAGCGATCAGACAGAGCTGAACACTGAAGCTTTCTTT.

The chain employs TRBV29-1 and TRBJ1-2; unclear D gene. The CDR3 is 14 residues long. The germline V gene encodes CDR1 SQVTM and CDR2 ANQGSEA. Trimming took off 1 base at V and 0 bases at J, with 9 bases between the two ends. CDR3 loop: CSVEVTEANYGYTF. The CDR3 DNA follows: TGCAGCGTTGAAGTTACAGAAGCTAACTATGGCTACACCTTC. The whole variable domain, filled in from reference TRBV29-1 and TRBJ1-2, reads SAVISQKPSRDICQRGTSLTIQCQVDSQVTMMFWYRQQPGQSLTLIATANQGSEATYESGFVIDKFPISRPNLTFSTLTVSNMSPEDSSIYLCSVEVTEANYGYTFGSGTRLTVV.

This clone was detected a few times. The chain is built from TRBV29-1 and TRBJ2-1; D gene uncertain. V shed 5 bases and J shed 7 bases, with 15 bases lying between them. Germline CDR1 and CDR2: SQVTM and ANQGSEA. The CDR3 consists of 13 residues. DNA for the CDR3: TGCAGCGTTCTGTCAGGTGGTTGGAATGAGCAGTTCTTC. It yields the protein CSVLSGGWNEQFF.

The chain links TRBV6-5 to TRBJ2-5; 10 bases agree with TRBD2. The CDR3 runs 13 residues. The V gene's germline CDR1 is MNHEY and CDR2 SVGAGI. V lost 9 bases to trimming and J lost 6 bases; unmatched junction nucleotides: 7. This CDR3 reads CASQLAGSKTQYF. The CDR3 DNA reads TGTGCCAGTCAACTAGCGGGGTCTAAGACCCAGTACTTC.

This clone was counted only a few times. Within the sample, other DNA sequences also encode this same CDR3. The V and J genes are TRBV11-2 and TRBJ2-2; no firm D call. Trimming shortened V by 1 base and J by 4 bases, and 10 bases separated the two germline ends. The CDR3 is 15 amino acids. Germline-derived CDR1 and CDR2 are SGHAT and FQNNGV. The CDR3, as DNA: TGTGCCAGCAGCTTAGTAGGCAGGATCACCGGGGAGCTGTTTTTT. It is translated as CASSLVGRITGELFF.